This T cell receptor beta chain was identified in a study of blood T cell repertoires in COVID-19. The germline CDR1 and CDR2 sequences are LNHDA and SQIVND (reference sequence). The CDR3 is 15 residues long. J was trimmed by 2 bases and V by 6 bases; bases with no gene match: 7. Here immunoSEQ multiplex PCR was the method, and the copy in TCRdb shows in-frame clones only, minus some. The table has some 450,000 clones, 80% to 90% seen once. J is TRBJ1-5 and V is TRBV19, with 7 nucleotides matching TRBD1. Material: peripheral blood. This receptor was identified in a young man with COVID-19, enrolled during active disease. CDR3 sequence reads: CASSPQGVGNQPQHF. The CDR3 coding sequence is TGTGCCAGTAGCCCCCAGGGGGTTGGCAATCAGCCCCAGCATTTT.